This T cell receptor beta chain was observed in a study of PD-L1 blockade in urothelial cancer. Looking at the study overall: Blood drawn 3 weeks (second dose) and 6 weeks after treatment start was analyzed. Median T cell yield per blood sample was about 140,000 cells.

This clone was observed many times. Produced via immunoSEQ multiplex PCR; TCRdb's table is partial and in-frame only. The sample holds over 45,000 clones; 70% to 90% are singletons and the top ten take 7.6%. The CDR3 has 14 amino acids. Trimming cost V 7 bases and J 6 bases, with 16 bases left between them. The germline V gene encodes CDR1 MDHEN and CDR2 SYDVKM. This clonotype was obtained from a man between 60 and 75 years old with urothelial cancer. The sequences come from PBMCs, collected around atezolizumab (anti-PD-L1) treatment. This sequence joins TRBV28 and TRBJ1-5; the D is unclear. The chain's CDR3 is CASTGNRASQPQHF. CDR3 bases: TGTGCCAGCACCGGGAACAGAGCCTCTCAGCCCCAGCATTTT.